Each of the 25 T cell receptor beta chains below was sequenced from the same sample in a study of shared clonotypes between healthy human individuals. The data were produced by immunoSEQ multiplex PCR, yet TCRdb's version contains in-frame clones alone and is incomplete. Of a few hundred thousand clones in the sample, roughly 84% were seen once. Sequencing input: memory CD8+ T cells sorted from blood. The subset is: CD45RO+ cells pooled with CCR7-negative TemRA cells. All receptors derive from a young man in good health.

The chain employs TRBV10-3 and TRBJ1-5, with a tentative D call TRBD1 (5 bases). This CDR3 comprises 13 residues. The ends were cut back, 6 bases at V and 7 bases at J, with 13 bases in the middle. Germline-derived CDR1 and CDR2 are ENHRY and SYGVKD. The CDR3, as DNA: TGTGCCATCAGCCGGACAAGGCCACAGCCCCAGCATTTT. Protein: CAISRTRPQPQHF.

This chain links TRBV4-3 with TRBJ2-3; 8 bases are a match to TRBD2. Germline V gene lookup returns CDR1 LGHNA and CDR2 YSLEER. CDR3 length: 14 residues. J lost 2 bases, V lost 4 bases, and 2 bases had no gene match. In nucleotides, the CDR3 is TGCGCCAGCAGCCCGGGACTAGTCACAGATACGCAGTATTTT. Its protein is CASSPGLVTDTQYF.

To note about this clone: The same CDR3 also results from other DNA sequences found in this sample. The rearrangement joins TRBV13 to TRBJ2-7; no clear D. The CDR3 loop spans 14 amino acids. The germline V gene encodes CDR1 PRHDT and CDR2 FYEKMQ (reference sequence). V lost 1 base and J 0 bases, leaving 7 bases between the germline ends. Here the CDR3 reads CASSLEGGSYEQYF. CDR3 in DNA: TGTGCCAGCAGCTTAGAGGGTGGCTCCTACGAGCAGTACTTC.

This clone was counted once. The rearrangement links TRBV27 to TRBJ1-1; no definite D call. The CDR3 runs 14 residues. Germline V lookup: CDR1 MNHEY, CDR2 SMNVEV (reference sequence). V was clipped by 2 bases and J by 1 base, with 8 bases between them. The CDR3 DNA follows: TGTGCCAGCAGTTTAAGGTCGGGGAACACTGAAGCTTTCTTT. This sequence encodes CASSLRSGNTEAFF.

The chain is built from TRBV27 and TRBJ2-7; 7 bases map to TRBD1. Germline V CDR1 and CDR2: MNHEY, SMNVEV (reference sequence). The V gene end was trimmed by 6 bases and the J gene end by 6 bases; junction bases not matched to a gene: 8. This CDR3 has 13 amino acids. The CDR3 coding sequence is TGTGCCAGCAGGACAGGGACCCTACTCGAGCAGTACTTC. Residues: CASRTGTLLEQYF.

The V and J genes are TRBV9 and TRBJ2-1; D is possibly TRBD2 (6 bases). The germline CDR1 and CDR2 sequences are SGDLS and YYNGEE. The CDR3 runs 17 residues. V shed 0 bases and J shed 0 bases, with 13 bases lying between them. Here the CDR3 reads CASSVAPAGYSYNEQFF. CDR3 coding DNA: TGTGCCAGCAGCGTAGCACCGGCGGGATACTCCTACAATGAGCAGTTCTTC.

The chain uses TRBV30 and TRBJ1-5, with 8 bases that match TRBD1. The CDR3 runs 14 residues. Germline V lookup: CDR1 GTSNPN, CDR2 SVGIG (reference sequence). Trimming took 4 bases from V and 9 from J; bases not matched to a gene: 11. The CDR3 protein is CAWNLGQGLGPQHF. The CDR3 DNA reads TGTGCCTGGAACCTCGGACAGGGACTAGGGCCCCAGCATTTT.

V and J are TRBV6-5 and TRBJ1-2; 7 bases agree with TRBD1. Germline CDR1 is MNHEY and CDR2 is SVGAGI. The CDR3 consists of 13 residues. The J segment lost 6 bases and the V segment lost 6 bases, leaving 7 bases of the junction unmatched. The CDR3 loop is CASRTGTANGYTF. The CDR3 DNA sequence: TGTGCCAGCAGAACGGGGACAGCGAATGGCTACACCTTC.

The chain carries TRBV28 and TRBJ2-7; the match to TRBD1 covers 9 bases. The CDR3 has 19 amino acids. With V trimmed by 2 bases and J by 4 bases, 18 bases remained unmatched. Germline V gene data show CDR1 as MDHEN and CDR2 as SYDVKM. The CDR3 region is CASSLNRGLSAPILYEQYF. CDR3 DNA sequence: TGTGCCAGCAGTTTAAACAGGGGGCTTTCAGCCCCCATTTTGTACGAGCAGTACTTC.

The count of this clone is one. V usage is TRBV6-5 and J usage is TRBJ1-5; TRBD1 is a possible D gene (5 bases). The CDR3 is 14 residues long. Trimming removed 0 bases at V and 6 bases at J, with 9 bases between. The germline gives CDR1 MNHEY, CDR2 SVGAGI. The CDR3 nucleotides are TGTGCCAGCAGTTACTCGTTGGGGACTCAGCCCCAGCATTTT. Protein sequence: CASSYSLGTQPQHF.

The chain uses TRBV15 and TRBJ2-3, with TRBD2 matching 9 bases. Per the germline V gene, CDR1 is LNHNV and CDR2 is YYDKDF (reference sequence). V shed 3 bases and J 3 bases; nucleotides not matched to a gene: 7. The CDR3 contains 16 residues. In DNA, the CDR3 is TGTGCCACCAGCAGGTCTGGCGGGGGGGCTACAGATACGCAGTATTTT. Its protein product is CATSRSGGGATDTQYF.

This sequence joins TRBV4-1 and TRBJ2-1; D is undetermined. V gave up 1 base and J gave up 9 bases, with 4 bases separating them. CDR1 is MGHRA and CDR2 is YSYEKL in the germline V gene. This CDR3 has 11 amino acids. CDR3 loop: CASSQAGEQFF. The CDR3 region has the DNA TGCGCCAGCAGCCAAGCTGGTGAGCAGTTCTTC.

This chain connects TRBV30 to TRBJ1-2; D gene uncertain. Trimming cost V 1 base and J 4 bases, with 16 bases left between them. The CDR3 length is 15 residues. In germline, CDR1 is GTSNPN, CDR2 SVGIG (reference sequence). The CDR3 region is CAWSGENWPGYGYTF. The CDR3 coding sequence is TGTGCCTGGAGTGGGGAGAACTGGCCCGGCTATGGCTACACCTTC.

The genes are TRBV5-4 and TRBJ2-7; 15 bases match TRBD2. The CDR3 totals 16 residues. CDR1 SGHNT and CDR2 YYREEE come from the germline V gene (reference sequence). Trimming at V came to 4 bases and at J to 4 bases, leaving 6 bases not matched to a gene. CDR3 nucleotide sequence: TGTGCCAGCAGCCCGGGACTAGCGGGAGGAGGGTACGAGCAGTACTTC. It codes for CASSPGLAGGGYEQYF.

The chain links TRBV2 to TRBJ1-2; 11 bases map to TRBD1. The germline V gene has CDR1 SNHLY and CDR2 FYNNEI. CDR3 size: 14 residues. V shed 10 bases and J 1 base; nucleotides not matched to a gene: 5. Here the CDR3 reads CATDRGLDNYGYTF. CDR3 DNA: TGTGCCACGGACAGGGGGCTTGATAACTATGGCTACACCTTC. Drawing the rest from reference TRBV2 and TRBJ1-2, the complete variable domain is EPEVTQTPSHQVTQMGQEVILRCVPISNHLYFYWYRQILGQKVEFLVSFYNNEISEKSEIFDDQFSVERPDGSNFTLKIRSTKLEDSAMYFCATDRGLDNYGYTFGSGTRLTVV.

This chain uses TRBV5-1 with TRBJ2-1; TRBD2 aligns across 12 bases. Germline V gives CDR1 SGHRS, CDR2 YFSETQ. CDR3 length equals 15 residues. V lost 4 bases and J lost 6; bases outside the gene matches: 5. CDR3 region: CASSIPGLAGNEQFF. In nucleotides, the CDR3 is TGCGCCAGCAGCATACCGGGACTAGCGGGCAATGAGCAGTTCTTC.

The V and J genes are TRBV30 and TRBJ2-1; the D call may be TRBD1 or TRBD2 (5 bases each). The CDR3 runs 12 residues. V gave up 6 bases and J gave up 3 bases, with 9 bases separating them. The germline gives CDR1 GTSNPN, CDR2 SVGIG (reference sequence). CDR3 residues: CACRENYNEQFF. The CDR3 bases are TGTGCCTGCAGGGAGAACTACAATGAGCAGTTCTTC. Full variable domain (outside the CDR3, taken from reference TRBV30 and TRBJ2-1): SQTIHQWPATLVQPVGSPLSLECTVEGTSNPNLYWYRQAAGRGLQLLFYSVGIGQISSEVPQNLSASRPQDRQFILSSKKLLLSDSGFYLCACRENYNEQFFGPGTRLTVL.

This chain uses TRBV11-3 with TRBJ2-1; tentatively, D is TRBD1 (5 bases). The V end was cut by 6 bases, the J end by 2 bases, with 11 bases between. The CDR3 spans 14 residues. Per germline, CDR1 SGHNT and CDR2 YENEEA. This chain's CDR3 is CASSSPGTYNEQFF. Written as DNA, the CDR3 is TGTGCCAGCAGTTCCCCAGGGACCTACAATGAGCAGTTCTTC.

V is TRBV10-2 and J is TRBJ2-7; 9 positions agree with TRBD1. CDR1 and CDR2 (germline): WSHSY, SAAADI. The CDR3 is 14 residues long. The junction had 6 bases not matched to a gene; V was cut back by 6 bases and J by 3 bases. The CDR3 sequence: CASRGDRVFYEQYF. CDR3 nucleotides: TGCGCCAGCAGGGGGGACAGGGTTTTCTACGAGCAGTACTTC.

This clone was seen only once. The rearrangement joins TRBV5-1 to TRBJ2-7; 7 nucleotides align to TRBD1. The germline V gene encodes CDR1 SGHRS and CDR2 YFSETQ. V dropped 0 bases and J dropped 6; count of bases not matched to a gene: 9. The CDR3 loop spans 15 amino acids. CDR3 coding DNA: TGCGCCAGCAGCTTGGGGACAGGTAGGGGGAGCGAGCAGTACTTC. It codes for CASSLGTGRGSEQYF.

The V call is TRBV7-6, the J call TRBJ2-1; tentative D call: TRBD2 (6 bases). CDR3 length: 19 amino acids. Between the trimmed V and J ends, which lost 2 bases and 0 bases, there was a span of 20 bases. Germline-derived CDR1 and CDR2 are SGHVS and FNYEAQ. CDR3 sequence reads: CASSLFFRGLGYSYNEQFF. In DNA, the CDR3 is TGTGCCAGCAGCTTATTTTTTAGGGGACTCGGCTACTCCTACAATGAGCAGTTCTTC.

CDR3 residues: CASSPLGGFEKLFF. DNA for the CDR3: TGTGCCAGCAGTCCCTTGGGGGGATTTGAGAAACTGTTTTTT. This chain joins TRBV6-1 and TRBJ1-4; D possibly corresponds to TRBD1 (5 bases). There are 14 residues in the CDR3. V lost 5 bases, J lost 11 bases, and 18 bases lay in between. Germline V gives CDR1 MNHNS, CDR2 SASEGT.

CDR3 nucleotide sequence: TGTGCCAGCAGTAAAGCGGATTCACCCCTCCACTTT. Its translation is CASSKADSPLHF. The V gene is TRBV27, the J gene TRBJ1-6; unclear D gene. Germline V CDR1 and CDR2: MNHEY, SMNVEV (reference sequence). Trimming removed 5 bases at V and 8 bases at J, with 7 bases between. The CDR3 has 12 residues.

This chain links TRBV7-9 with TRBJ2-5; no clear D. This CDR3 region has 14 residues. Trimming left V 5 bases short and J 9 bases short, with 19 bases between. Germline V lookup: CDR1 SEHNR, CDR2 FQNEAQ (reference sequence). This CDR3 is CASSLRTDHKAQYF. In DNA, the CDR3 is TGTGCCAGCAGCCTTCGAACGGATCATAAGGCCCAGTACTTC.

This chain connects TRBV5-1 to TRBJ2-3, with D perhaps matching TRBD1 (6 bases). CDR1 is SGHRS and CDR2 is YFSETQ in the germline V gene. This CDR3 is built from 14 residues. Trimming took 4 bases from V and 3 from J, leaving 12 bases between them. The CDR3 coding sequence is TGCGCCAGCAGCCCGGACAGATTTACAGATACGCAGTATTTT. It codes for CASSPDRFTDTQYF.